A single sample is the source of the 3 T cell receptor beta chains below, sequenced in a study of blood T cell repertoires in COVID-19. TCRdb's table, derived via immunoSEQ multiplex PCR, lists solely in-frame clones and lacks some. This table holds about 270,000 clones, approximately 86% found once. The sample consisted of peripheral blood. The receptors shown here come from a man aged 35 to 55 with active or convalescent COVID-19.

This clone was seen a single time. CDR3 sequence (DNA): TGTGCCAGCAGCGTAGGCCACAGGGTTAGGAACACTGAAGCTTTCTTT. Its protein product is CASSVGHRVRNTEAFF. The chain couples TRBV9 to TRBJ1-1; the D gene is possibly TRBD1 (6 bases). The CDR3 spans 16 residues. Germline CDR1 SGDLS, CDR2 YYNGEE. V was clipped by 0 bases and J by 1 base, with 13 bases between them. Variable domain in full (rest from reference TRBV9 and TRBJ1-1): DSGVTQTPKHLITATGQRVTLRCSPRSGDLSVYWYQQSLDQGLQFLIQYYNGEERAKGNILERFSAQQFPDLHSELNLSSLELGDSALYFCASSVGHRVRNTEAFFGQGTRLTVV.

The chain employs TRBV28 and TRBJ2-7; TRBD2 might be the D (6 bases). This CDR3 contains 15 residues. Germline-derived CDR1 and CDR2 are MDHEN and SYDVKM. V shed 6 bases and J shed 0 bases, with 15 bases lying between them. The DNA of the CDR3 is TGTGCCAGCAGGGGCAGCGGGCAGAGCTCCTACGAGCAGTACTTC. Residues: CASRGSGQSSYEQYF.

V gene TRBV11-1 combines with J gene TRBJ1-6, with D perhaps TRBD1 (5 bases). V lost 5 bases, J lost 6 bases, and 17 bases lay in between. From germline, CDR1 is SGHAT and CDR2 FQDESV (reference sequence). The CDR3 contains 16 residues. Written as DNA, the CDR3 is TGTGCCAGCAGCACGCCGGGGGGTCGGTTTAATTCACCCCTCCACTTT. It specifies CASSTPGGRFNSPLHF.